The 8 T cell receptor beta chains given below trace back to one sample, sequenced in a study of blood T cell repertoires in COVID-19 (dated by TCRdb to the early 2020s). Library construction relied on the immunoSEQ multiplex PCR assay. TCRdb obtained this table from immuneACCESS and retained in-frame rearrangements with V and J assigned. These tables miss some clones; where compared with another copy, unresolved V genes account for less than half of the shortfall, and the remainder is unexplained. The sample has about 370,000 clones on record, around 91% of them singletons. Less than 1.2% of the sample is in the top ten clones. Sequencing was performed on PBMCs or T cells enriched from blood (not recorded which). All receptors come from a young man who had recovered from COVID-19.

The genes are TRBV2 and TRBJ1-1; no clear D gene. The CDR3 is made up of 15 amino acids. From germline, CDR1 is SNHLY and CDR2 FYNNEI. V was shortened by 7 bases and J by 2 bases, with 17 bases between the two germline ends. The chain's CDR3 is CASITDYARNTEAFF. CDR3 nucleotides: TGTGCCAGCATCACCGACTACGCTCGAAACACTGAAGCTTTCTTT.

DNA for the CDR3: TGTGCCAGCAGCTTAAACTCGGGAGGTTCCTACAATGAGCAGTTCTTC. Its translation: CASSLNSGGSYNEQFF. The V call is TRBV11-1, the J call TRBJ2-1; TRBD2 aligns across 7 bases. Germline V gene lookup returns CDR1 SGHAT and CDR2 FQDESV (reference sequence). J was trimmed by 1 base and V by 2 bases; bases with no gene match: 5. The CDR3 is 16 residues long.

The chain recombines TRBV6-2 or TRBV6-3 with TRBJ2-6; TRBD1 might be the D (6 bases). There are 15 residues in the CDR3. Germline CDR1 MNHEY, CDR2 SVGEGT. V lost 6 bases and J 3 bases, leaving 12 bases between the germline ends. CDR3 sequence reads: CASSRGGGGANVLTF. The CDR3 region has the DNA TGTGCCAGCAGCCGAGGGGGTGGTGGGGCCAACGTCCTGACTTTC.

This CDR3 is CASSLRAYNSPLHF. DNA of the CDR3: TGTGCCAGCAGTTTACGAGCATATAATTCACCCCTCCACTTT. The V gene is TRBV27, the J gene TRBJ1-6; D gene ambiguous. The CDR3 totals 14 residues. The V gene's germline CDR1 is MNHEY and CDR2 SMNVEV (reference sequence). The V end lost 2 bases, the J end lost 4 bases, and 6 bases lay between the germline ends.

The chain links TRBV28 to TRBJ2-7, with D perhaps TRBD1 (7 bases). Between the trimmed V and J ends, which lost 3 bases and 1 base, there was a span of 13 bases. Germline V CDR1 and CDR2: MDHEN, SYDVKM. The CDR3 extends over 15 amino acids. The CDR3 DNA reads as TGTGCCAGCAGTTTGTTCCAGGGGGGTTCCTACGAGCAGTACTTC. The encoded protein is CASSLFQGGSYEQYF. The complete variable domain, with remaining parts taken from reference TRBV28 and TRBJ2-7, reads DVKVTQSSRYLVKRTGEKVFLECVQDMDHENMFWYRQDPGLGLRLIYFSYDVKMKEKGDIPEGYSVSREKKERFSLILESASTNQTSMYLCASSLFQGGSYEQYFGPGTRLTVT.

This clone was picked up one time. The CDR3 spells CAISESMSSGGLGSYEQYF. CDR3 sequence (DNA): TGTGCCATCAGTGAGTCGATGTCTAGCGGGGGCCTAGGTTCCTACGAGCAGTACTTC. The chain carries TRBV10-3 and TRBJ2-7; 10 nucleotides align to TRBD2. The CDR3 is made up of 19 amino acids. The germline gives CDR1 ENHRY, CDR2 SYGVKD. Trimming at V came to 0 bases and at J to 1 base, leaving 12 bases not matched to a gene.

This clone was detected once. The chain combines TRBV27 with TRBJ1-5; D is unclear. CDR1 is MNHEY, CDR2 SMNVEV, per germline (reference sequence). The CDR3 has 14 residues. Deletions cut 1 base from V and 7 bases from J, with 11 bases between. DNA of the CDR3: TGTGCCAGCAGTTTATTAGGCGGCCGCCAGCCCCAGCATTTT. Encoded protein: CASSLLGGRQPQHF.

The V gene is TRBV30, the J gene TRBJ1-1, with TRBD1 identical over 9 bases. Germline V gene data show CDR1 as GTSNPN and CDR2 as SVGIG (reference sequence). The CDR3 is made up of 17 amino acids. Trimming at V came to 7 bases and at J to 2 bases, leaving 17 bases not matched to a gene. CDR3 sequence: CALSFRPGQGRNTEAFF. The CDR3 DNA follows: TGTGCCTTGTCGTTTCGTCCGGGACAGGGAAGAAACACTGAAGCTTTCTTT.